The present TCR beta chain was sequenced within a study of blood T cells in healthy people across ages. Study outcomes and limitations: Nothing was known about donor CMV status, and this possibly confounded expanded clonotype changes.

Ten or more counts support this clonotype. The antigen is undetermined. CDR3 length equals 14 residues. V was pared by 1 base and J by 6 bases, with 2 bases of the junction left unmatched. Germline lookup yields CDR1 MNHEY and CDR2 SVGAGI. In terms of origin and age, donors were healthy Caucasian individuals from Russia aged roughly 6 to 95. The second PCR ran about 6 to 12 cycles with a sample-barcoded 5' primer and J-beta primers. TCRdb reanalysed the 5' RACE reads using MiXCR and keeps one entry per CDR3 protein. The sample includes approximately 680,000 distinct CDR3 sequences, 32% seen only once; the top ten take 15%.

Material for sequencing was blood. The clonotype originates from a woman of 80 years or more in good health. The gene calls are TRBV6-5 and TRBJ2-1, with 8 bases matching TRBD2. CDR3: CASSYFGGANEQFF. The DNA for the CDR3 is TGTGCCAGCAGTTACTTCGGGGGGGCCAATGAGCAGTTCTTC.